This TCR beta chain appears in the sequencing data of a study of graft-versus-host responses after intestinal transplantation. About the research overall: All recipients were transplanted with multivisceral, liver-intestinal, or isolated intestinal grafts.

Study conclusions and caveats: Where graft-donor T cell macrochimerism was present, patients had high graft-versus-host to host-versus-graft clonal ratios in allografts. Early after transplant, HvG clones declined as circulating GvH clones peaked.

Trimming removed 6 bases at V and 1 base at J, with 12 bases between. Germline values: CDR1 SNHLY, CDR2 FYNNEI. The CDR3 is 15 amino acids. Note on this clone: Its target is unknown.

TCRdb keeps only in-frame clones here, not all; method: immunoSEQ multiplex PCR. The data show about 98,000 clones, roughly 83% seen once. The V call is TRBV2, the J call TRBJ2-2; D may match TRBD1 or TRBD2 (6 bases each). This clonotype was sampled from a human patient who received an intestinal transplant, so some T cells may come from the graft donor. The specimen was PBMCs, collected 255 days after intestinal transplant. The CDR3 DNA reads as TGTGCCAGCAGGAACGAGGGGGGGAACACCGGGGAGCTGTTTTTT. It encodes CASRNEGGNTGELFF.